This T cell receptor (beta chain) was captured by sequencing in a study of T cells after yellow fever vaccination. Study observations and caveats: Reappearance after the booster was seen for most primary-vaccination clones, at roughly 96% CD4 and about 90% CD8. Weaker overall, the secondary response nonetheless peaked faster (day 5 versus 15). Abundant contaminating clonotypes from the bulk population could appear in FACS-sorted repertoires.

Each CDR3 protein gets one entry after TCRdb re-called the 5' RACE reads with MiXCR. This sample has under 700,000 distinct CDR3 sequences; about 15% occur once, and the top ten carry approximately 15%. This clonotype was seen a few times. Antigen: not known. V shed 1 base, J shed 3 bases, and the junction held 7 bases outside the gene matches. Germline values: CDR1 MGHRA, CDR2 YSYEKL. The CDR3 is 17 residues long. The material sequenced was PBMCs, taken 4 to 6 days after the first yellow fever vaccination. The chain joins TRBV4-1 to TRBJ2-1, with 9 bases lining up with TRBD2. The receptor was isolated from a man between 18 and 29 years old who received the YFV17D yellow fever vaccine. DNA of the CDR3: TGCGCCAGCAGCCAAGGAAATTCACTAGCGGGCTACAATGAGCAGTTCTTC. It encodes CASSQGNSLAGYNEQFF.